A single sample gave rise to the 9 T cell receptor beta chains below, sequenced in a study of CD8 T cells in Susac syndrome. RNA, at about 0.45 to 1 ug, was reverse transcribed with random hexamers. TCRdb independently ran MiXCR on the immunoSEQ multiplex PCR reads; one entry per CDR3 protein. The data hold more than 150,000 distinct CDR3 sequences, with roughly 95% observed a single time. The sample comprised CD4+ T cells from PBMCs. The receptor set was obtained from a human donor with Susac syndrome.

This chain joins TRBV20-1 and TRBJ2-7; tentative D call: TRBD2 (6 bases). The CDR3 consists of 16 residues. CDR1 DFQATT and CDR2 SNEGSKA come from the germline V gene (reference sequence). V dropped 6 bases and J dropped 0 bases, with 21 bases sitting between them. The CDR3 DNA follows: TGCAGTGCACAATCACGAAGTGTACTAGCCTCCTACGAGCAGTACTTC. Protein: CSAQSRSVLASYEQYF.

The chain couples TRBV20-1 to TRBJ2-5; 11 bases fit TRBD2. Germline-derived CDR1 and CDR2 are DFQATT and SNEGSKA (reference sequence). The CDR3 covers 15 residues. V lost 7 bases and J lost 6; bases outside the gene matches: 13. The CDR3 loop is CSVPHVAGGRQTQYF. The CDR3 DNA reads as TGCAGTGTCCCCCACGTAGCGGGGGGGCGACAGACCCAGTACTTC.

This clonotype has a single count. The junction shows a germline mismatch at one end, possibly a read error. The gene calls are TRBV20-1 and TRBJ2-7; the D gene is possibly TRBD1 (6 bases). Germline V CDR1 and CDR2: DFQATT, SNEGSKA (reference sequence). This CDR3 has 16 residues. CDR3 region: CGARDRPDRFGNEQYF. The CDR3 coding sequence is TGCGGTGCTAGAGATCGACCAGACAGGTTCGGCAACGAGCAGTACTTC.

The gene calls are TRBV18 and TRBJ2-5; unclear D gene. Germline lookup yields CDR1 KGHSH and CDR2 LQKENI. This CDR3 has 15 residues. Trimming shortened V by 3 bases and J by 2 bases, and 13 bases separated the two germline ends. CDR3 sequence reads: CASSPAQASQETQYF. Here the CDR3 DNA reads TGTGCCAGCTCACCCGCCCAGGCTTCTCAAGAGACCCAGTACTTC.

This chain joins TRBV20-1 and TRBJ2-5; no definite D call. This CDR3 is built from 13 residues. V was pared by 1 base and J by 3 bases, with 9 bases between. Per germline, CDR1 DFQATT and CDR2 SNEGSKA (reference sequence). CDR3 protein: CSARGAGEETQYF. CDR3 nucleotides: TGCAGTGCTAGAGGGGCAGGAGAAGAGACCCAGTACTTC.

This rearrangement joins TRBV20-1 to TRBJ1-2; a weak D match, TRBD1 (6 bases). Looked up from germline, CDR1 is DFQATT and CDR2 is SNEGSKA (reference sequence). The V and J ends lost 5 bases and 6 bases respectively, with 16 bases between them. The CDR3 is made up of 13 amino acids. The CDR3 spells CSAPLDSFDGYTF. The CDR3, as DNA: TGCAGTGCTCCCCTGGACAGTTTTGATGGCTACACCTTC.

In this sample, this clonotype turned up once. The J gene is TRBJ2-2, the V gene TRBV12-3 or TRBV12-4, with a weak D call TRBD2 (6 bases). V was clipped by 8 bases and J by 1 base, with 11 bases between them. The CDR3 totals 14 residues. The CDR3, as DNA: TGTGCCAGCGGAGGGTTGGGGAACACCGGGGAGCTGTTTTTT. It is translated as CASGGLGNTGELFF.

V is TRBV29-1 and J is TRBJ2-3; D uncertain. V lost 0 bases and J lost 14, with 12 bases in between. The CDR3 contains 11 residues. Germline V gives CDR1 SQVTM, CDR2 ANQGSEA. The CDR3 DNA is TGCAGCGTTGAAGATCTCTCCAGTGGGTATTTT. This sequence encodes CSVEDLSSGYF.

The rearrangement joins TRBV7-3 to TRBJ2-2; the match to TRBD1 covers 7 bases. Trimming cost V 5 bases and J 11 bases; bases outside gene matches: 8. Germline CDR1 and CDR2: SGHTA and FQGTGA. CDR3 length: 13 residues. CDR3 nucleotide sequence: TGTGCCAGCAGCCTCGACGACAGGGTCGAGCTGTTTTTT. It encodes CASSLDDRVELFF.